This record concerns one TCR beta chain sequence. The sample originates from a study of blood T cells in healthy people across ages. A second roughly 7 to 12 cycle PCR used barcoded and J-beta primers. TCRdb re-analysed the 5' RACE reads in MiXCR, keeping a single row per CDR3 protein. In the table there are some 940,000 distinct CDR3 sequences, about 27% of which are singletons. The same sample was also studied in work on T cells of mothers and their children. In that study: In each mother, TCR beta CDR3 reads exceeded 10 million; in each child, they numbered a few million.

This clonotype was sampled from a woman in her thirties or forties in good health. The sequenced sample consisted of blood.

The CDR3 DNA reads as TGTGCCAGCAGTTCAGTACCCGGAGGTGAAGCTTTCTTT. Its translation is CASSSVPGGEAFF. The rearrangement uses TRBV12-3 or TRBV12-4 and TRBJ1-1, with D unresolved. Trimming shortened V by 4 bases and J by 7 bases, and 13 bases separated the two germline ends. The CDR3 totals 13 residues.